This T cell receptor beta chain was profiled in a study of STAT3 mutations in large granular lymphocyte leukemia. Study overall: Canonical activating STAT3 mutations were detected in roughly half of the longitudinally sequenced T-LGLL patients. Immunosuppressive therapy was given to more than half of T-LGLL patients.

The germline gives CDR1 SGHTA, CDR2 FQGNSA. This CDR3 region has 15 residues. Trimming cost V 6 bases and J 1 base, with 14 bases left between them. Measured with immunoSEQ multiplex PCR; TCRdb has only the in-frame clones, and not every one. Among about 20,000 clones listed, approximately 92% were seen once. Study-level findings and limits: Every T-LGLL patient had at least one immunodominant TCRbeta clonotype. All newly emerging clones after therapy were STAT3 wild type. Clonal expansion was inferred from other time points because no sample existed at each clone's first appearance.

About this clone itself: Antigen unknown.

Input material: peripheral blood mononuclear cells. The chain carries TRBV7-2 and TRBJ2-3; TRBD2 might be the D (5 bases). This clonotype was obtained from a man between 60 and 75 years old with T-cell large granular lymphocyte leukemia. Some clones in this sample may be carry-over from other donors' samples. The chain's CDR3 is CASSTGGGGTDTQYF. The CDR3 bases are TGTGCCAGCAGTACCGGAGGTGGTGGCACAGATACGCAGTATTTT. Supplemented by reference TRBV7-2 and TRBJ2-3, the full variable domain reads GAGVSQSPSNKVTEKGKDVELRCDPISGHTALYWYRQSLGQGLEFLIYFQGNSAPDKSGLPSDRFSAERTGGSVSTLTIQRTQQEDSAVYLCASSTGGGGTDTQYFGPGTRLTVL.